This T cell receptor (beta chain) derives from a study of OX40 agonist ivuxolimab in advanced cancers. Turning to the overall study: Ivuxolimab, which targeted the costimulatory receptor OX40 (CD134), was an agonistic, fully human IgG2 monoclonal antibody. Intravenous ivuxolimab was administered to patients every 2 weeks at six dose levels: 0.01, 0.1, 0.3, 1.5, 3 and 10 mg/kg. The monotherapy dose-escalation portion (N of about 50 patients) of the phase I ivuxolimab trial is reported in the paper. Three dose-escalation patients achieved partial responses, one with hepatocellular carcinoma and two with cutaneous melanoma. Patients were allowed to have had prior anti-PD-1, anti-PD-L1 or anti-CTLA-4 therapy, and approximately 41% of the dose-escalation patients had previously received checkpoint inhibitors. In the dose-escalation cohort, around four fifths of patients were male, and the mean age was approximately 60 years, with a range of roughly 20 to 80. Of the roughly 51 patients in dose escalation, around 19 had hepatocellular carcinoma, roughly 15 had melanoma, 9 had renal cell carcinoma and 9 had head and neck cancer. Peripheral TCRbeta sequencing aimed to test whether ivuxolimab altered TCR sequence diversity and caused clonal T-cell expansion.

Genomic DNA was isolated from the sorted cells so that the TCRbeta CDR3 region could be sequenced. The immunoSEQ Assay was used to sequence the TCRbeta CDR3 regions. In its TCRdb copy, this immuneACCESS table keeps in-frame sequences only and misses some clones. Where compared with another copy, unresolved V genes explain less than half of these, and the others have no known cause. This sample gives about 80,000 clones in total; more than 75% of them show up just once. The ten largest make up 6.2% of the sample. What the work shows at the level of the full study, not this receptor alone: Which antigens the clonally expanded peripheral T cells were specific for was not determined. Low levels of normalized T-cell clonal expansion were also seen in some nonresponding patients. On average, CD8+ T cells showed more expanded clones than CD4+ T cells after ivuxolimab. Partial responders in the 0.1-3.0 mg/kg groups had among the lowest normalized peripheral clonal expansion, especially among CD8+ T cells. Clonal expansion of both CD4+ and CD8+ blood T cells was observed from baseline to week 6 at doses 0.1 to 3.0 mg/kg.

Spanning cysteine to phenylalanine, the CDR3 consists of 14 amino acids. The retained sequence is limited to the CDR3, 42 bases, with the frame set at the first base. The germline V gene gives CDR1 as SGDLS and CDR2 as YYNGEE. V is shortened by 6 bases, J by 1 base, and the region joining them spans 13 bases. Note on this clone: The clone's antigen remains unknown. Within one base of it there is no much larger clone, and no base qualities were kept.

Patients with a history of autoimmune disease or receiving systemic immunosuppression were excluded from the trial. Peripheral blood for TCR sequencing was collected from all dose cohorts at baseline, on cycle 4 day 1, and on cycle 7 day 1. The samples were drawn from a first-in-human, open-label, multicenter phase I dose-escalation trial of ivuxolimab. The trial enrolled adults with locally advanced or metastatic head and neck squamous cell, hepatocellular, melanoma or renal cell carcinoma. CD4+ and CD8+ T cells were sorted separately from peripheral blood before TCR sequencing. This sequence uses TRBV9 and TRBJ1-1, and perhaps TRBD1 as D gene, on 5 matching bases. The material was CD4+ or CD8+ T cells sorted from blood, obtained in a trial of the OX40 agonist ivuxolimab. The clonotype originates from an adult with an advanced solid tumor such as melanoma, head and neck, liver or kidney cancer. The DNA is as follows: TGTGCCAGCACCCCTCTGGGGGGGAACACTGAAGCTTTCTTT. The resulting protein is CASTPLGGNTEAFF.